Shown below are 3 T cell receptor beta chains from a single sample sequenced in a study of T cells in women clearing cervical HPV infection. The protocol was immunoSEQ multiplex PCR, while the TCRdb copy is restricted to in-frame clones and leaves out a portion. Its table records about 41,000 clones. Sequencing was done on a sample of blood buffy coat. The receptors shown here come from a woman aged 18-69 years with a cervical HPV16 infection that either progressed to CIN3+ or cleared (not recorded which).

The CDR3 spells CASSLNLAPYEQYF. CDR3 bases read: TGTGCCAGCAGCTTGAATCTAGCGCCTTACGAG. This chain connects TRBV5-6 to TRBJ2-7; tentatively, D is TRBD2 (6 bases). The CDR3 goes on 3 residues after the read ends, and that part is filled in from the germline J gene. Trimming left V 1 base short and J 4 bases short, with 12 bases between. The CDR3 length is 14 residues. Germline values: CDR1 SGHDT, CDR2 YYEEEE. Looking up the rest from reference TRBV5-6 and TRBJ2-7 gives the full variable domain: DAGVTQSPTHLIKTRGQQVTLRCSPKSGHDTVSWYQQALGQGPQFIFQYYEEEERQRGNFPDRFSGHQFPNYSSELNVNALLLGDSALYLCASSLNLAPYEQYFGPGTRLTVT.

Points on this clone: The observed sequence ends 3 residues before the CDR3 terminus, with the missing tail filled in from the germline J gene. This rearrangement joins TRBV6-1 to TRBJ2-7, with 9 bases matching TRBD1. The CDR3 is 14 amino acids. Unmatched junction bases numbered 3, after V lost 4 bases and J lost 2 bases. Germline lookup yields CDR1 MNHNS and CDR2 SASEGT. The sequenced part of the CDR3 DNA is TGTGCCAGCAGTGCAGGACAGGGGACCTACGAG. Translation: CASSAGQGTYE. The complete CDR3 sequence is CASSAGQGTYEQYF.

Regarding this clone: Coverage ceases 3 residues before the CDR3 finishes, and the germline J gene fills in the end. This chain uses TRBV28 with TRBJ2-2; maybe TRBD1 (5 bases). Germline V gene sequence: CDR1 MDHEN, CDR2 SYDVKM. CDR3 length: 14 amino acids. Trimming cost V 5 bases and J 7 bases, with 14 bases left between them. CDR3 protein: CASSQGAKSGELFF. The CDR3 bases that were read are TGTGCCAGCAGTCAAGGGGCAAAAAGCGGGGAG.